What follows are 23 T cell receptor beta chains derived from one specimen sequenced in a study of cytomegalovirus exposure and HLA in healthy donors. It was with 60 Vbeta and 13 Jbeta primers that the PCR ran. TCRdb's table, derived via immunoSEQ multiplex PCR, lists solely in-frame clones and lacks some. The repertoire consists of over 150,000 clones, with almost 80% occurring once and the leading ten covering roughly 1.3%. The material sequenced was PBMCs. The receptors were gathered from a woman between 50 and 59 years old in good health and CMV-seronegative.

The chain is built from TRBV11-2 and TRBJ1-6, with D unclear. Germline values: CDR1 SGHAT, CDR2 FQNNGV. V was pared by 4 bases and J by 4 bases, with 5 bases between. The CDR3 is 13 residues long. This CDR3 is CASSSRYNSPLHF. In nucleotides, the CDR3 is TGTGCCAGCAGCTCCAGGTATAATTCACCCCTCCACTTT.

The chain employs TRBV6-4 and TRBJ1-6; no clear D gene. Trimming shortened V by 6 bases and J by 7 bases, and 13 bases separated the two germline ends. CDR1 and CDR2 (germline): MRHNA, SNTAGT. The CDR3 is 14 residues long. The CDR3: CASSVDGGNSPLHF. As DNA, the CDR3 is TGTGCCAGCAGCGTGGACGGAGGAAATTCACCCCTCCACTTT.

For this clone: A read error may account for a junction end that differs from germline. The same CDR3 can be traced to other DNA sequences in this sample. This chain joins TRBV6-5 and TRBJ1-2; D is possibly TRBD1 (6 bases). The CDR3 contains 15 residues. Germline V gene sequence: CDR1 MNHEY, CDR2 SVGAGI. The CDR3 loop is CASRLDRIPNYGYTF. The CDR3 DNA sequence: TGTGCCAGCAGACTCGACAGGATCCCTAACTACGGCTACACCTTC.

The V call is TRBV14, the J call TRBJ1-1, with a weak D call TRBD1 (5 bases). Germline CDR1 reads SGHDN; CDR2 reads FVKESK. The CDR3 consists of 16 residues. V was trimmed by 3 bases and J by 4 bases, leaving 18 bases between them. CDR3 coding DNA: TGTGCCAGCAGCCATAGTACGTTTCGGGGGGTCACTGAAGCTTTCTTT. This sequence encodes CASSHSTFRGVTEAFF.

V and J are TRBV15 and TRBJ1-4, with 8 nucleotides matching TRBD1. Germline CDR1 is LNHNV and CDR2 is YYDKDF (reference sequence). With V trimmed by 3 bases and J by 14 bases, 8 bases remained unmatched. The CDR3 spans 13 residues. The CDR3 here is CATSRIPDRALFF. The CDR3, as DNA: TGTGCCACCAGCAGGATCCCGGACAGGGCTCTGTTTTTT.

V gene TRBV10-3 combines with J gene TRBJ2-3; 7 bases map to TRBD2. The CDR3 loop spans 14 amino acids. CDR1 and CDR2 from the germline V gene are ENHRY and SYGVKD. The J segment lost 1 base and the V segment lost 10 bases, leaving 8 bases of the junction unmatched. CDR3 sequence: CATNYAGGTDTQYF. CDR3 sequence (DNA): TGTGCCACCAACTACGCGGGGGGCACAGATACGCAGTATTTT.

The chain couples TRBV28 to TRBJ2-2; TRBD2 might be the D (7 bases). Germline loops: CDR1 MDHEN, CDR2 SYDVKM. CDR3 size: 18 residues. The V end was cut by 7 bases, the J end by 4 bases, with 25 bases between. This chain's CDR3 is CASTTRRGGLSGTGELFF. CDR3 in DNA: TGTGCCAGCACCACAAGGAGGGGGGGGCTTTCGGGCACCGGGGAGCTGTTTTTT.

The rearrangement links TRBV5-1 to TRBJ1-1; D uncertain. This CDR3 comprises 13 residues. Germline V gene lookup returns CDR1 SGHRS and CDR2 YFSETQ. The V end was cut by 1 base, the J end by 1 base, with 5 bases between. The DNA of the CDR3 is TGCGCCAGCAGCTTGATCTCGAACACTGAAGCTTTCTTT. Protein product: CASSLISNTEAFF.

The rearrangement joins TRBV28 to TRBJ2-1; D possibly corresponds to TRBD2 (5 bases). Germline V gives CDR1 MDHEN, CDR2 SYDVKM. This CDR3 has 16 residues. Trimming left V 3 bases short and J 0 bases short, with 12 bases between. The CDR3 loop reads CASSFTRPSSYNEQFF. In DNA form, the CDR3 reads TGTGCCAGCAGTTTCACTAGACCGAGCTCCTACAATGAGCAGTTCTTC. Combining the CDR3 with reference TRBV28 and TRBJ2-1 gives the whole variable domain DVKVTQSSRYLVKRTGEKVFLECVQDMDHENMFWYRQDPGLGLRLIYFSYDVKMKEKGDIPEGYSVSREKKERFSLILESASTNQTSMYLCASSFTRPSSYNEQFFGPGTRLTVL.

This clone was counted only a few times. In DNA form, the CDR3 reads TGTGCCAGCAGCTCTAACAGGGGGACTGAAGCTTTCTTT. This encodes CASSSNRGTEAFF. V gene TRBV11-3 combines with J gene TRBJ1-1; 8 bases align to TRBD1. This CDR3 has 13 amino acids. The junction had 3 bases not matched to a gene; V was cut back by 4 bases and J by 5 bases. Germline CDR1 is SGHNT and CDR2 is YENEEA. The full variable domain, its missing parts supplied by reference TRBV11-3 and TRBJ1-1, is EAGVVQSPRYKIIEKKQPVAFWCNPISGHNTLYWYLQNLGQGPELLIRYENEEAVDDSQLPKDRFSAERLKGVDSTLKIQPAELGDSAVYLCASSSNRGTEAFFGQGTRLTVV.

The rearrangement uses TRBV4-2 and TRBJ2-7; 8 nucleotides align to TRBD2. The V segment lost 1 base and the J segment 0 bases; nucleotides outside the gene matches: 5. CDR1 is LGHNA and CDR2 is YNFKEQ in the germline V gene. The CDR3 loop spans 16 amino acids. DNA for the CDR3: TGTGCCAGCAGCCAAGCACTAGCGGTAAGCTCCTACGAGCAGTACTTC. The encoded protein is CASSQALAVSSYEQYF.

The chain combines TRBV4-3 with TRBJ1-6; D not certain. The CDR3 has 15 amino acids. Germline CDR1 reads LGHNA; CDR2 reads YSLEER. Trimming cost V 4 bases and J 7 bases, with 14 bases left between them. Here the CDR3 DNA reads TGCGCCAGCAGCCTCCTCCGGGATCCGAATTCACCCCTCCACTTT. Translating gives CASSLLRDPNSPLHF.

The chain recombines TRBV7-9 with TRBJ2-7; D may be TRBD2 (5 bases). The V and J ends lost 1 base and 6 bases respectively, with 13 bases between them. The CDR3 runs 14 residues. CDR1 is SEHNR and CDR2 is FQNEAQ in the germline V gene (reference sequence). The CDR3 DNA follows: TGTGCCAGCAGCTTAGGCCTAGCCGGCCGCGAGCAGTACTTC. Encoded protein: CASSLGLAGREQYF.

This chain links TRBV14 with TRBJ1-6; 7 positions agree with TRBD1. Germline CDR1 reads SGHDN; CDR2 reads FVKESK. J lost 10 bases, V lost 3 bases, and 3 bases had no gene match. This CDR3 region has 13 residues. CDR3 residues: CASSQKGGSPLHF. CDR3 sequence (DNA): TGTGCCAGCAGCCAGAAAGGGGGCTCACCCCTCCACTTT.

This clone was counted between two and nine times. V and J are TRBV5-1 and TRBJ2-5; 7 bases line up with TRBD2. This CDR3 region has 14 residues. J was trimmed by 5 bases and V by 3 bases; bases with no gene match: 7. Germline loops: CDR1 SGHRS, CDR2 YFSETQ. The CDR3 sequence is CASSWGLTAETQYF. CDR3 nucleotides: TGCGCCAGCAGCTGGGGACTAACCGCCGAGACCCAGTACTTC. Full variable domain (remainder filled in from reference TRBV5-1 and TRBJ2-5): KAGVTQTPRYLIKTRGQQVTLSCSPISGHRSVSWYQQTPGQGLQFLFEYFSETQRNKGNFPGRFSGRQFSNSRSEMNVSTLELGDSALYLCASSWGLTAETQYFGPGTRLLVL.

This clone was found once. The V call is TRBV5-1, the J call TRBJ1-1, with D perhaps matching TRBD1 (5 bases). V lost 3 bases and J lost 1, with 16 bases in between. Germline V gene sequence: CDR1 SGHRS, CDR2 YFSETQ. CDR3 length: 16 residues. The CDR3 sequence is CASSSGPLTGNTEAFF. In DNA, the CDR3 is TGCGCCAGCAGCTCAGGACCATTAACAGGGAACACTGAAGCTTTCTTT.

CDR3 sequence (DNA): TGCGCCAGCAGCATTACAGGGTATCTCACTGAAGCTTTCTTT. Translated, it gives CASSITGYLTEAFF. The J gene is TRBJ1-1, the V gene TRBV5-1; possibly TRBD1 for D (6 bases). CDR3 length: 14 residues. The ends were cut back, 4 bases at V and 4 bases at J, with 14 bases in the middle. Germline V gene data show CDR1 as SGHRS and CDR2 as YFSETQ.

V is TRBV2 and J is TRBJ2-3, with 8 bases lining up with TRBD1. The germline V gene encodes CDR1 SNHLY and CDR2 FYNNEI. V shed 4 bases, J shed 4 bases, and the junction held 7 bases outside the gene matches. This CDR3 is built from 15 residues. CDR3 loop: CASSVGTGGADTQYF. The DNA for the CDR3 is TGTGCCAGCAGTGTCGGGACAGGAGGCGCAGATACGCAGTATTTT. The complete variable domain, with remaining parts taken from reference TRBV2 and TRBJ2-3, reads EPEVTQTPSHQVTQMGQEVILRCVPISNHLYFYWYRQILGQKVEFLVSFYNNEISEKSEIFDDQFSVERPDGSNFTLKIRSTKLEDSAMYFCASSVGTGGADTQYFGPGTRLTVL.

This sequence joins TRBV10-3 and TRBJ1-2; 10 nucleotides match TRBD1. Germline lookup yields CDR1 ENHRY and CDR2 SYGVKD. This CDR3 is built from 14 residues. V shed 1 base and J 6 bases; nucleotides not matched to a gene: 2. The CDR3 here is CAISELDRGNGYTF. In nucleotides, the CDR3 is TGTGCCATCAGTGAGTTGGACAGGGGGAATGGCTACACCTTC.

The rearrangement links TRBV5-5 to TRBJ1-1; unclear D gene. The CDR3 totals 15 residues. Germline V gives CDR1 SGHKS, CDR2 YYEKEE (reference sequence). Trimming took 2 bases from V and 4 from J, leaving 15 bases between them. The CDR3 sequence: CASSLGTLRGTEAFF. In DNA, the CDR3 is TGTGCCAGCAGCTTAGGAACCCTCAGAGGCACTGAAGCTTTCTTT.

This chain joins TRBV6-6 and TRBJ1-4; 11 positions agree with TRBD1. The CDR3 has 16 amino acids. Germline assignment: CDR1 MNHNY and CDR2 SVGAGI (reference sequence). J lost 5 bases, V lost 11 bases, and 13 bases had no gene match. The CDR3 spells CAGKGQGGGMNEKLFF. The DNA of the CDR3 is TGTGCCGGCAAGGGACAGGGGGGGGGAATGAATGAAAAACTGTTTTTT.

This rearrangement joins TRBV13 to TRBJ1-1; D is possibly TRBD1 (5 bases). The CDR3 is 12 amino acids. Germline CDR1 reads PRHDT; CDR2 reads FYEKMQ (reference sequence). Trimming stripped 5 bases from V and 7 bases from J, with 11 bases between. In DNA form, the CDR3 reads TGTGCCAGCAGCCCAATGGGGGGTGAAGCTTTCTTT. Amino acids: CASSPMGGEAFF.

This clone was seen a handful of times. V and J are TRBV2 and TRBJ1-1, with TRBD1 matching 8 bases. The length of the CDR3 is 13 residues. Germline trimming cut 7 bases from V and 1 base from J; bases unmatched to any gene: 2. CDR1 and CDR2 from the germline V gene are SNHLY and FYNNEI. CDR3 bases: TGTGCCAGCAAAGGACAGGGGAACACTGAAGCTTTCTTT. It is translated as CASKGQGNTEAFF. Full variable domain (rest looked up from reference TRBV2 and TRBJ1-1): EPEVTQTPSHQVTQMGQEVILRCVPISNHLYFYWYRQILGQKVEFLVSFYNNEISEKSEIFDDQFSVERPDGSNFTLKIRSTKLEDSAMYFCASKGQGNTEAFFGQGTRLTVV.